What follows is one T cell receptor (beta chain) and its context. Antigen specificity is unknown. Primed by a sample-barcoded 5' primer and a J-beta primer mix, a second PCR proceeded for about 6 to 11 cycles. A 12-random-nucleotide template-switch adaptor tagged each cDNA molecule. TCRdb called the 5' RACE reads again in MiXCR, with one record for every CDR3 protein. This sample has approximately 810,000 distinct CDR3 sequences, with less than 35% found just once. The sample originates from a study of blood T cells in healthy people across ages. Study-level results: It was found that TCR beta diversity correlated strongly with the percentage of naive T cells.

This CDR3 is 17 amino acids long. Trimming cost V 0 bases and J 2 bases; bases outside gene matches: 2. Germline CDR1 is MNHEY and CDR2 is SVGAGI. The study recruited healthy Caucasian donors from Russia who were aged roughly 6 to 95. The chain links TRBV6-5 to TRBJ2-3; 13 bases fit TRBD2. This TCR was recovered from an elderly woman in good health. The sample comprised blood. CDR3 sequence (DNA): TGTGCCAGCAGTTACTCTGGACTAGCGGGAGTCACAGATACGCAGTATTTT. It specifies CASSYSGLAGVTDTQYF.